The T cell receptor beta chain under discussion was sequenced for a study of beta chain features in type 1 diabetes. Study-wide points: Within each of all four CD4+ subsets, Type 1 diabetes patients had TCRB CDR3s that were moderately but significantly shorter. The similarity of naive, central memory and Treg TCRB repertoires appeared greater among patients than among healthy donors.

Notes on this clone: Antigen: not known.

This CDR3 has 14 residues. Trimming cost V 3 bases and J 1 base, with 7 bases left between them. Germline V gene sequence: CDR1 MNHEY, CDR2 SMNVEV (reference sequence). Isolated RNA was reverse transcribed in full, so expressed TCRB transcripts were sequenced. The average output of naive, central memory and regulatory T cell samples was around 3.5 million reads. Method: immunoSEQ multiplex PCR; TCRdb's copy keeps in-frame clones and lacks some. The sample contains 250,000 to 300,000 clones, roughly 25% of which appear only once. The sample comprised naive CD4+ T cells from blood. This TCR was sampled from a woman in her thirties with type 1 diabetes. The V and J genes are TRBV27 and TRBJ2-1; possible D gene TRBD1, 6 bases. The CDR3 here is CASSFTGSYNEQFF. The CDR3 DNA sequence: TGTGCCAGCAGTTTCACAGGGTCCTACAATGAGCAGTTCTTC.